This is a list of T cell receptor beta chains from one sample in a study of long-term antiretroviral therapy in people with HIV. Clones were sequenced by immunoSEQ multiplex PCR, and TCRdb holds only the in-frame ones, with some missing. The data contain tens of thousands of clones, more than 60% of them singletons. The sample was unsorted PBMCs, taken 3.1 years after starting antiretroviral therapy. The receptors were gathered from a woman aged 50 to 65 with HIV. Both conserved end residues are part of each CDR3. A D gene is named only where the DNA matches it firmly. Expanded clones are given a class, and other clones once, few, many or no size at all.

j_call v_call d_call clone_size cdr3_nt cdr3_aa
TRBJ1-3 TRBV5-1 TRBD1 NA TGCGCCAGCAGCTCAGGAGGGGGCGATTCGAGCTCTGGAAACACCATATATTTT CASSSGGGDSSSGNTIYF
TRBJ2-5 TRBV28 NA NA TGTGCCAGCACTGGAAGCCAGGGGCTCGGGCAAGAGACCCAGTACTTC CASTGSQGLGQETQYF
TRBJ2-7 TRBV10-1 TRBD1 NA TGCGCCAGCAGTGACGGACAGGGTACCAACGAGCAGTACTTC CASSDGQGTNEQYF
TRBJ1-2 TRBV10-3 NA NA TGTGCCATCAGTGAACGAACCGGGACACTACCCTATGGCTACACCTTC CAISERTGTLPYGYTF
TRBJ1-4 TRBV5-1 NA NA TGCGCCAGCAGCTTGGGAGAAAAACTGTTTTTT CASSLGEKLFF
TRBJ2-3 TRBV7-9 NA NA TGTGCCAGCAGCAACAGAAATTTCGGAACAGATACGCAGTATTTT CASSNRNFGTDTQYF
TRBJ2-1 TRBV19 NA NA TGTGCCAGTAGTGTAGCGGCGAATGAGCAGTTCTTC CASSVAANEQFF
TRBJ1-1 TRBV7-3 NA few TGTGCCAGCAGCTTAGGGCGGAACACTGAAGCTTTCTTT CASSLGRNTEAFF
TRBJ1-2 TRBV5-4 NA NA TGTGCCAGCAGCTTGGGCCCGGGGGCGGTGGATGGCTACACCTTC CASSLGPGAVDGYTF
TRBJ2-5 TRBV4-1 NA few TGCGCCAGCAGCCAACAAGGGAGTGAAGAGACCCAGTACTTC CASSQQGSEETQYF
TRBJ2-1 TRBV12-5 NA NA TGTGCTAGTGGTTCCTACAATGAGCAGTTCTTC CASGSYNEQFF
TRBJ2-6 TRBV14 NA NA TGTGCCAGCACGATCGGGAGTTACTCTGGGGCCAACGTCCTGACTTTC CASTIGSYSGANVLTF
TRBJ2-2 TRBV12-2 NA NA TGTGCAAGTCGCTTAGTGACTCGACTGCCGAACACCGGGGAGCTGTTTTTT CASRLVTRLPNTGELFF
TRBJ2-5 TRBV27 NA NA TGTGCCAGCAGTTGGTCGGGACGGTACCAAGAGACCCAGTACTTC CASSWSGRYQETQYF
TRBJ1-5 TRBV19 TRBD1 NA TGTGCCAGTAGTCCCTCCCAGGGGGTACATCAGCCCCAGCATTTT CASSPSQGVHQPQHF
TRBJ1-4 TRBV30 NA NA TGTGCCTGGAGTGAGGGAGGAGAAAAACTGTTTTTT CAWSEGGEKLFF
TRBJ1-2 TRBV5-5 TRBD1 NA TGTGCCAGCAGGCTGGACAGGGCCTATCCGGGCTACACCTTC CASRLDRAYPGYTF
TRBJ2-1 TRBV5-1 NA NA TGCGCCAGCAGCTTGGACAGCCATGAGCAGTTCTTC CASSLDSHEQFF
TRBJ2-2 TRBV4-1 TRBD1 NA TGCGCCAGCAGCCACGGACAGGGGGCGCTGGCCGGGGAGCTGTTTTTT CASSHGQGALAGELFF
TRBJ1-2 TRBV6-5 NA NA TGTGCCAGCAGACCTTACGGGGGGGGGTTCTATGGCTACACCTTC CASRPYGGGFYGYTF
TRBJ2-5 TRBV5-1 NA NA TGCGCCAGCAGCCCGGTGGGATTGCAGACCCAGTACTTC CASSPVGLQTQYF
TRBJ1-5 TRBV6-1 NA NA TGTGCCAGCAGTGATTTGGGGCGAATCAAGCCCCAGCATTTT CASSDLGRIKPQHF
TRBJ2-7 TRBV19 TRBD1 NA TGTGCCAGTAGTCAGAGACAGGGCGCGTCCTACGAGCAGTACTTC CASSQRQGASYEQYF
TRBJ2-7 TRBV28 NA NA TGTGCCAGCAGTTTTATTCAGGGGCGCGAGCAGTACTTC CASSFIQGREQYF
TRBJ1-1 TRBV19 NA NA TGTGCCAGTAGTACCGGACGGGTTTGGGGTGAAGCTTTCTTT CASSTGRVWGEAFF
TRBJ2-4 TRBV18 NA NA TGTGCCAGCTCACCCCCAGCTAGCTTCAAGACCCCTTTAGCCAAAAACATTCAGTACTTC CASSPPASFKTPLAKNIQYF
TRBJ1-6 TRBV19 NA NA TGTGCCAGTACCGGACGCTTAAATTCACCCCTCCACTTT CASTGRLNSPLHF
TRBJ1-2 TRBV2 TRBD1 few TGTGCCAGCAGGGGGGACAGGGAGAATGGCTACACCTTC CASRGDRENGYTF
TRBJ2-7 TRBV6-1 TRBD2 NA TGTGCCAGCAGCTCACTAGCGGGGTTCTACGAGCAGTACTTC CASSSLAGFYEQYF
TRBJ2-5 TRBV19 NA once TGTGCCAGTAGCTCGGGACTGGGGGGACAAGAGACCCAGTACTTC CASSSGLGGQETQYF
TRBJ2-1 TRBV30 NA NA TGTGCCTGGGCTATGGGTGGCAATGAGCAGTTCTTC CAWAMGGNEQFF
TRBJ1-4 TRBV9 NA NA TGTGCCAGCAGCGTAGGGCTTAATGAAAAACTGTTTTTT CASSVGLNEKLFF
TRBJ1-2 TRBV29-1 TRBD1 NA TGCAGCGTTGATGACAGGGAGAGTTATGGCTACACCTTC CSVDDRESYGYTF
TRBJ1-2 TRBV7-9 NA NA TGTGCCAGCATCCCTCCTGGGGACATCAACTATGGCTACACCTTC CASIPPGDINYGYTF
TRBJ2-5 TRBV5-1 NA NA TGCGCCAGCAGTAACTCACCAGCGGGCATCCTGCAAGAGACCCAGTACTTC CASSNSPAGILQETQYF
TRBJ2-2 TRBV19 NA NA TGTGCCAGTAGTCCCAACGGGGCCGGGGAGCTGTTTTTT CASSPNGAGELFF
TRBJ2-7 TRBV5-1 NA NA TGCGCCAGCAGCTTCCCTGGGCGGGAAGAGCAGTACTTC CASSFPGREEQYF
TRBJ2-2 TRBV4-1 NA NA TGCGCCAGCAGCCAAGATGGGAATACCGGGGAGCTGTTTTTT CASSQDGNTGELFF
TRBJ2-7 TRBV27 TRBD2 NA TGTGCCAGCAGTTCCCTAGCGGGGGGATACTACGAGCAGTACTTC CASSSLAGGYYEQYF
TRBJ1-6 TRBV27 NA NA TGTGCCAGCAGCCTCGCCGCTCCGGGTAATTCACCCCTCCACTTT CASSLAAPGNSPLHF
TRBJ2-1 TRBV5-1 NA NA TGCGCCACCAAGGGGGCGGGGGCCCTATACAATGAGCAGTTCTTC CATKGAGALYNEQFF